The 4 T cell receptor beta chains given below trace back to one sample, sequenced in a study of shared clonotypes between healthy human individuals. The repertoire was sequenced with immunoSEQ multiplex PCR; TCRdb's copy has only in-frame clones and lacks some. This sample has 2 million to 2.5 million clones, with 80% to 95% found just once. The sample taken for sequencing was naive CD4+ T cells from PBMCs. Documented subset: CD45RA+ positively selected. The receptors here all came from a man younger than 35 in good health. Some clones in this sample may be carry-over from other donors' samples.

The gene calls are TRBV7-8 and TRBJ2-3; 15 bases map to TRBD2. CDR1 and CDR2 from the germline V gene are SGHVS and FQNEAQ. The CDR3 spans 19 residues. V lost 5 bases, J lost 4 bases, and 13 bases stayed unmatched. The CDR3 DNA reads TGTGCCAGCAGCCCCGGACTAGCGGGAGGGCCCGGTTCCCCAGATACGCAGTATTTT. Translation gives CASSPGLAGGPGSPDTQYF.

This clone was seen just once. Written as DNA, the CDR3 is TGTGCCAGCACCTTAGCGGGGGGAGGGAAGTATTTT. Amino acid sequence: CASTLAGGGKYF. The gene calls are TRBV28 and TRBJ2-3, with 10 bases that match TRBD2. In germline, CDR1 is MDHEN, CDR2 SYDVKM. The trim removed 7 bases at V and 13 bases at J, leaving 8 bases unmatched. This CDR3 comprises 12 residues.

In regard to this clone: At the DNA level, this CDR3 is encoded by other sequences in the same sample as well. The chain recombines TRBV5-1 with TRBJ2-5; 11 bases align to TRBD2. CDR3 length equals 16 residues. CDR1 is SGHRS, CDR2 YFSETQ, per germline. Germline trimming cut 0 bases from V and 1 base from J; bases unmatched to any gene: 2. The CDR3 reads CASSLDLAGGQETQYF. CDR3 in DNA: TGCGCCAGCAGCTTGGACCTAGCGGGAGGCCAAGAGACCCAGTACTTC. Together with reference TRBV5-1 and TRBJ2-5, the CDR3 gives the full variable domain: KAGVTQTPRYLIKTRGQQVTLSCSPISGHRSVSWYQQTPGQGLQFLFEYFSETQRNKGNFPGRFSGRQFSNSRSEMNVSTLELGDSALYLCASSLDLAGGQETQYFGPGTRLLVL.

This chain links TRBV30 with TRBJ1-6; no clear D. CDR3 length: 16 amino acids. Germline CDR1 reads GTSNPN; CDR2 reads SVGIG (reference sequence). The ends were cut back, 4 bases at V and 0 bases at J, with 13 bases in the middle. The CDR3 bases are TGTGCCTGGACCGACCCCCGGAGCTCCTATAATTCACCCCTCCACTTT. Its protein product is CAWTDPRSSYNSPLHF.